A single TCR beta chain is shown here with its context. Germline values: CDR1 LGHDT, CDR2 YNNKEL (reference sequence). V shed 1 base and J 5 bases; nucleotides not matched to a gene: 11. CDR3 length: 18 amino acids. Methods used by the authors: Estimation of nucleated cell counts was performed using reference gene primer amplification. Sequencing was performed with immunoSEQ multiplex PCR; in TCRdb, only in-frame clones are kept and a portion is missing. V and J calls plus clone size are reproduced from that table; the DNA served to infer D and trimming. The sample has about 97,000 clones; approximately 90% are singletons. This specimen comes from a study of blood T cell repertoires in COVID-19. Whole-study context: Samples representing acute and convalescent COVID-19 were sourced from the United States, Italy and Spain. T cells, B-cell-depleted T cells, or PBMCs supplied cDNA or gDNA.

The specimen sequenced was peripheral blood. This sequence joins TRBV3-1 (or the pseudogene TRBV3-2) and TRBJ1-1; 12 bases fit TRBD1. The sequence came from a man aged 55 to 70 with acute or convalescent COVID-19. CDR3 coding DNA: TGTGCCAGCAGCCAAGGTCGGGGACAGGGGGCTTTCTGGACTGAAGCTTTCTTT. Its protein is CASSQGRGQGAFWTEAFF.